Each of the 29 T cell receptor beta chains below was sequenced from the same sample in a study of cytomegalovirus exposure and HLA in healthy donors. The study ran its PCR with 60 Vbeta and 13 Jbeta primers. The assay was immunoSEQ multiplex PCR, and TCRdb's table has in-frame clones only and misses some. This table holds some 120,000 clones, about 80% found once. Specimen: PBMCs. These receptors all stem from a man in his forties in good health and CMV-seronegative.

This clone was detected once. The same CDR3 also results from other DNA sequences found in this sample. This sequence joins TRBV20-1 and TRBJ1-3; D is unresolved. The CDR3 extends over 11 amino acids. V was pared by 6 bases and J by 4 bases, with 7 bases between. Per germline, CDR1 DFQATT and CDR2 SNEGSKA (reference sequence). CDR3 residues: CSAIQGNTIYF. The CDR3 coding sequence is TGCAGTGCAATACAAGGAAACACCATATATTTT.

This chain connects TRBV27 to TRBJ2-5; possible D gene TRBD1, 6 bases. V lost 2 bases and J lost 2, with 15 bases in between. CDR1 and CDR2 from the germline V gene are MNHEY and SMNVEV (reference sequence). CDR3 length: 16 amino acids. This chain's CDR3 is CASSLLTGTHQETQYF. The CDR3 bases are TGTGCCAGCAGTTTACTCACAGGGACACATCAAGAGACCCAGTACTTC.

The chain couples TRBV29-1 to TRBJ1-2; maybe TRBD1 (6 bases). Trimming took off 6 bases at V and 4 bases at J, with 12 bases between the two ends. The length of the CDR3 is 12 residues. The V gene's germline CDR1 is SQVTM and CDR2 ANQGSEA. CDR3 region: CSVGDNAYGYTF. The CDR3 bases are TGCAGCGTCGGGGACAATGCCTATGGCTACACCTTC.

CDR3 sequence reads: CASGLTDEQFF. The CDR3 region has the DNA TGTGCTAGTGGTTTGACGGATGAGCAGTTCTTC. The chain links TRBV12-5 to TRBJ2-1; D remains unclear. Germline V gene sequence: CDR1 LGHNT, CDR2 FRNRAP. The CDR3 loop spans 11 amino acids. V dropped 2 bases and J dropped 8 bases, with 4 bases sitting between them.

CDR3 sequence: CASSLNSVQPQHF. The CDR3 DNA reads as TGTGCCAGCAGTTTAAATAGTGTTCAGCCCCAGCATTTT. This chain connects TRBV27 to TRBJ1-5; D gene ambiguous. V was clipped by 2 bases and J by 6 bases, with 8 bases between them. Germline V lookup: CDR1 MNHEY, CDR2 SMNVEV (reference sequence). The CDR3 is 13 residues long.

This chain uses TRBV5-1 with TRBJ2-2; 9 bases agree with TRBD2. V shed 5 bases and J 6 bases; nucleotides not matched to a gene: 5. Germline CDR1 SGHRS, CDR2 YFSETQ. The CDR3 has 14 amino acids. In DNA form, the CDR3 reads TGCGCCAGCAGATCAGGGACTAGCTCCGGGGAGCTGTTTTTT. The encoded protein is CASRSGTSSGELFF.

The chain has TRBV5-6 and TRBJ2-3; tentative D call: TRBD2 (5 bases). This CDR3 spans 13 amino acids. Trimming stripped 0 bases from V and 4 bases from J, with 6 bases between. Germline CDR1 reads SGHDT; CDR2 reads YYEEEE. The chain's CDR3 is CASSLAGADTQYF. CDR3 in DNA: TGTGCCAGCAGCTTGGCCGGGGCAGATACGCAGTATTTT. Combining the CDR3 with reference TRBV5-6 and TRBJ2-3 gives the whole variable domain DAGVTQSPTHLIKTRGQQVTLRCSPKSGHDTVSWYQQALGQGPQFIFQYYEEEERQRGNFPDRFSGHQFPNYSSELNVNALLLGDSALYLCASSLAGADTQYFGPGTRLTVL.

The V gene is TRBV28, the J gene TRBJ1-1; 7 bases match TRBD1. With V trimmed by 8 bases and J by 0 bases, 12 bases remained unmatched. This CDR3 spans 16 amino acids. Germline CDR1 reads MDHEN; CDR2 reads SYDVKM. This chain's CDR3 is CASRGQGGSMNTEAFF. In DNA form, the CDR3 reads TGTGCCAGCCGTGGGCAGGGGGGCTCCATGAACACTGAAGCTTTCTTT.

The V and J genes are TRBV19 and TRBJ1-4; possible D gene TRBD1, 6 bases. The CDR3 runs to 14 residues. V was cut by 10 bases and J by 7 bases, with 19 bases left in between. Germline loops: CDR1 LNHDA, CDR2 SQIVND (reference sequence). This CDR3 is CATRRGGEVEKLFF. The DNA of the CDR3 is TGTGCCACTCGCAGGGGAGGGGAGGTTGAAAAACTGTTTTTT. The variable domain in full, with the rest retrieved from reference TRBV19 and TRBJ1-4, is DGGITQSPKYLFRKEGQNVTLSCEQNLNHDAMYWYRQDPGQGLRLIYYSQIVNDFQKGDIAEGYSVSREKKESFPLTVTSAQKNPTAFYLCATRRGGEVEKLFFGSGTQLSVL.

The chain has TRBV4-2 and TRBJ1-1; TRBD1 matches 7 bases. The J segment lost 4 bases and the V segment lost 0 bases, leaving 5 bases of the junction unmatched. CDR3 length equals 15 residues. The V gene's germline CDR1 is LGHNA and CDR2 YNFKEQ. CDR3 region: CASSQDARGSTEAFF. The DNA for the CDR3 is TGTGCCAGCAGCCAAGACGCCAGGGGGAGCACTGAAGCTTTCTTT.

The table lists this clone with a count of one. This chain uses TRBV18 with TRBJ2-7, with TRBD1 matching over 9 bases. The V gene's germline CDR1 is KGHSH and CDR2 LQKENI. The CDR3 has 14 amino acids. The V segment lost 6 bases and the J segment 4 bases; nucleotides outside the gene matches: 7. CDR3 sequence: CASSQPGQGYEQYF. The CDR3 bases are TGTGCCAGCTCGCAACCGGGACAGGGTTACGAGCAGTACTTC.

This sequence joins TRBV6-1 and TRBJ1-2; D gene unclear. V lost 5 bases, J lost 6 bases, and 16 bases lay in between. The CDR3 has 14 residues. Germline CDR1 is MNHNS and CDR2 is SASEGT. CDR3 coding DNA: TGTGCCAGCAGTTCCCCCGCCTTCGCGAATGGCTACACCTTC. It encodes CASSSPAFANGYTF.

The chain's CDR3 is CATSRDLRRGNTDTQYF. The CDR3 DNA reads as TGTGCCACCAGCAGAGATCTTAGGCGGGGGAACACAGATACGCAGTATTTT. The chain is built from TRBV15 and TRBJ2-3; 7 bases map to TRBD2. V shed 0 bases, J shed 2 bases, and the junction held 8 bases outside the gene matches. Germline V lookup: CDR1 LNHNV, CDR2 YYDKDF (reference sequence). CDR3 length equals 17 residues. The full variable domain, in which reference TRBV15 and TRBJ2-3 provide the parts outside the CDR3, is DAMVIQNPRYQVTQFGKPVTLSCSQTLNHNVMYWYQQKSSQAPKLLFHYYDKDFNNEADTPDNFQSRRPNTSFCFLDIRSPGLGDTAMYLCATSRDLRRGNTDTQYFGPGTRLTVL.

This chain links TRBV10-3 with TRBJ1-2, with D perhaps TRBD1 (6 bases). V was trimmed by 2 bases and J by 3 bases, leaving 10 bases between them. The V gene's germline CDR1 is ENHRY and CDR2 SYGVKD. There are 14 residues in the CDR3. CDR3 nucleotide sequence: TGTGCCATCAGTGAGCGGACAGACTACTATGGCTACACCTTC. This codes for CAISERTDYYGYTF.

The chain joins TRBV6-4 to TRBJ2-1; TRBD1 aligns across 10 bases. The CDR3 spans 16 residues. CDR1 is MRHNA, CDR2 SNTAGT, per germline. Unmatched junction bases numbered 9, after V lost 2 bases and J lost 8 bases. In DNA form, the CDR3 reads TGTGCCAGCAGTGACCAACCCGGACAGGGGGGCGATGAGCAGTTCTTC. This sequence encodes CASSDQPGQGGDEQFF.

In its sample, this clone was seen once. The V gene is TRBV4-1, the J gene TRBJ2-1; 9 bases align to TRBD2. CDR3 length equals 16 residues. The V gene's germline CDR1 is MGHRA and CDR2 YSYEKL. J was trimmed by 5 bases and V by 6 bases; bases with no gene match: 11. The DNA of the CDR3 is TGCGCCAGCAGACGCGGGCTAGCGGGGATTGACAATGAGCAGTTCTTC. Translated, it gives CASRRGLAGIDNEQFF.

The chain joins TRBV28 to TRBJ1-6, with 7 nucleotides matching TRBD1. The V segment lost 6 bases and the J segment 5 bases; nucleotides outside the gene matches: 10. Germline V gene sequence: CDR1 MDHEN, CDR2 SYDVKM. The CDR3 contains 16 residues. This CDR3 reads CASSRGGGHDNSPLHF. The CDR3 DNA sequence: TGTGCCAGCAGCCGAGGGGGCGGCCATGATAATTCACCCCTCCACTTT.

This CDR3 is CASSTRTVNTGELFF. CDR3 DNA sequence: TGTGCCAGCAGCACCCGGACAGTTAACACCGGGGAGCTGTTTTTT. The chain couples TRBV5-6 to TRBJ2-2; a weak D match, TRBD1 (6 bases). The CDR3 length is 15 residues. Trimming took 4 bases from V and 2 from J, leaving 12 bases between them. CDR1 and CDR2 from the germline V gene are SGHDT and YYEEEE.

The genes are TRBV19 and TRBJ2-5, with 8 bases aligning to TRBD1. The CDR3 spans 14 residues. Trimming took 10 bases from V and 3 from J; bases not matched to a gene: 10. Germline CDR1 reads LNHDA; CDR2 reads SQIVND (reference sequence). The CDR3 coding sequence is TGTGCCACCATTGGACAGGGACGGGAAGAGACCCAGTACTTC. Amino acids: CATIGQGREETQYF.

This chain links TRBV19 with TRBJ2-7; D is possibly TRBD2 (5 bases). V lost 4 bases and J 4 bases, leaving 11 bases between the germline ends. From germline, CDR1 is LNHDA and CDR2 SQIVND (reference sequence). The CDR3 has 13 amino acids. The CDR3 nucleotides read TGTGCCAGTAGTAGAAGAGCGGATTACGAGCAGTACTTC. The encoded protein is CASSRRADYEQYF.

The chain links TRBV29-1 to TRBJ2-5; D is perhaps TRBD2 (6 bases). This CDR3 is built from 14 residues. Per germline, CDR1 SQVTM and CDR2 ANQGSEA. With 5 bases removed from V and 4 bases from J, the gap between germline ends came to 17 bases. CDR3 DNA: TGCAGCGTTAAACCCGGGACTGAGGGAGAGACCCAGTACTTC. Residues: CSVKPGTEGETQYF.

This chain links TRBV2 with TRBJ2-3, with 10 bases identical to TRBD2. Losses at the gene ends were 10 bases for V and 2 bases for J; bases not matched to a gene: 3. CDR1 and CDR2 (germline): SNHLY, FYNNEI. The CDR3 runs 13 residues. The CDR3 DNA sequence: TGTGCCATCGGGACTAGCGTCACAGATACGCAGTATTTT. The encoded protein is CAIGTSVTDTQYF.

The chain has TRBV7-8 and TRBJ1-5, with unresolved D. V was pared by 5 bases and J by 11 bases, with 13 bases between. The germline V gene has CDR1 SGHVS and CDR2 FQNEAQ. The CDR3 is 12 residues long. This chain's CDR3 is CASSMDGVAQHF. Written as DNA, the CDR3 is TGTGCCAGCAGCATGGACGGGGTGGCCCAGCATTTT.

The rearrangement links TRBV18 to TRBJ2-5, with 8 bases matching TRBD1. The CDR3 spans 12 residues. The junction had 2 bases not matched to a gene; V was cut back by 6 bases and J by 5 bases. Germline values: CDR1 KGHSH, CDR2 LQKENI. CDR3 DNA sequence: TGTGCCAGCTCCAGGGGGCTGGAGACCCAGTACTTC. This encodes CASSRGLETQYF.

This rearrangement joins TRBV28 to TRBJ2-2; the match to TRBD2 covers 7 bases. Germline V lookup: CDR1 MDHEN, CDR2 SYDVKM. Trimming removed 7 bases from V and 5 bases from J; junction bases left unmatched: 16. This CDR3 is 17 amino acids long. CDR3 region: CASTKQVPAGITGELFF. As DNA, the CDR3 is TGTGCCAGCACTAAACAGGTTCCAGCGGGGATAACCGGGGAGCTGTTTTTT.

In the case of this clone: At one boundary the junction diverges from the germline segment, which might be a read error. The sample carries other DNA sequences with the same CDR3. This chain uses TRBV27 with TRBJ2-5; D unclear. The CDR3 length is 14 residues. CDR1 MNHEY and CDR2 SMNVEV come from the germline V gene (reference sequence). CDR3 amino acids: CASSLSTSGETQYF. CDR3 coding DNA: TGCGCCAGCAGTTTGTCCACTTCTGGAGAGACCCAGTACTTC.

The genes are TRBV9 and TRBJ2-7; 10 nucleotides agree with TRBD1. The length of the CDR3 is 14 residues. J was trimmed by 5 bases and V by 0 bases; bases with no gene match: 2. CDR1 is SGDLS, CDR2 YYNGEE, per germline. Written as DNA, the CDR3 is TGTGCCAGCAGCGTAGGGGACAGGGGAGACGAGCAGTACTTC. Translating it yields CASSVGDRGDEQYF.

The CDR3 DNA follows: TGTGCCTCCGGTGACAGGGGTGTCTATGGCTACACCTTC. It encodes CASGDRGVYGYTF. This sequence joins TRBV28 and TRBJ1-2; 8 bases line up with TRBD1. The CDR3 length is 13 residues. Germline V gene lookup returns CDR1 MDHEN and CDR2 SYDVKM. V gave up 11 bases and J gave up 4 bases; unmatched junction bases: 9.

The chain carries TRBV28 and TRBJ1-1; D is uncertain. V gave up 7 bases and J gave up 1 base, with 19 bases separating them. There are 16 residues in the CDR3. Germline loops: CDR1 MDHEN, CDR2 SYDVKM. The CDR3 loop is CASTRLLRNSNTEAFF. The CDR3 DNA reads TGTGCCAGCACCCGACTCCTCCGGAATTCGAACACTGAAGCTTTCTTT.